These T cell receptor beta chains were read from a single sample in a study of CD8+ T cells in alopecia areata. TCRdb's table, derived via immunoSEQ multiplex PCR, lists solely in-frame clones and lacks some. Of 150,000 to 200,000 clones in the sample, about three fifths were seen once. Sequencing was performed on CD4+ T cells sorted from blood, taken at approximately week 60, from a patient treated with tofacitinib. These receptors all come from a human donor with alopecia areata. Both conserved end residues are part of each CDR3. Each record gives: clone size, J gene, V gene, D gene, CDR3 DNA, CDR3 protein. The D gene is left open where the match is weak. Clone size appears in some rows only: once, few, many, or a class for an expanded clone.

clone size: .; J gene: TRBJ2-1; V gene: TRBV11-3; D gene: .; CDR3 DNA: TGTGCCAGCAGCTTCGGGTTTGCGCAGTTCTTC; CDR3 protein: CASSFGFAQFF
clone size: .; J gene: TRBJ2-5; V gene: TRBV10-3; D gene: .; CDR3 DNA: TGTGCCATCAGTGGAACCGGGACTCTTCAAGAGACCCAGTACTTC; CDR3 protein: CAISGTGTLQETQYF
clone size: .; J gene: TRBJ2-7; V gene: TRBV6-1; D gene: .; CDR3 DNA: TGTGCCAGCAGTGAACGTACTCAGGCCTACGAGCAGTACTTC; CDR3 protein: CASSERTQAYEQYF
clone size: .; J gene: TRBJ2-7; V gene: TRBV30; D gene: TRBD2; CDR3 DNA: TGTGCCTGGAGTGGTCAACTAGCGGGGGGCTCCTACGAGCAGTACTTC; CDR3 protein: CAWSGQLAGGSYEQYF
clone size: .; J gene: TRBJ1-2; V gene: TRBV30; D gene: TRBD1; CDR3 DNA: TGTGCCCGCGACAGGGGAGGAGGCTACACCTTC; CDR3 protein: CARDRGGGYTF
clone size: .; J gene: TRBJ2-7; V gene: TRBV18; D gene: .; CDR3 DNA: TGTGCCAGCTCACCTAGTCCGGGGCAGACTCTGTACGAGCAGTACTTC; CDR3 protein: CASSPSPGQTLYEQYF
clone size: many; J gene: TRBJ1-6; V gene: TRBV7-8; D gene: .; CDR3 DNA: TGTGCCAGCAGCTTAGGTGAACCCCTCCACTTT; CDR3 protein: CASSLGEPLHF
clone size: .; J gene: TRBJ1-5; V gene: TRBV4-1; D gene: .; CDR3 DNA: TGCGCCAGCAGCCAGGACGACAGGCCAAGGCAGCCCCAGCATTTT; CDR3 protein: CASSQDDRPRQPQHF
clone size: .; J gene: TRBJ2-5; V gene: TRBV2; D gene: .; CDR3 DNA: TGTGCCAGCAGTGAAGCGACCCAGTACTTC; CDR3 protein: CASSEATQYF
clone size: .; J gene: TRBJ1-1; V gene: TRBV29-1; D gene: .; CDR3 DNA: TGCAGCGCCCAACAGGGCGGGAACACTGAAGCTTTCTTT; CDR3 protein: CSAQQGGNTEAFF
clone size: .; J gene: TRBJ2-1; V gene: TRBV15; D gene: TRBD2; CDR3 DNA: TGTGCCACCAGCAGAGGGTCGGCTAGCGGGGGAAACAATGAGCAGTTCTTC; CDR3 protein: CATSRGSASGGNNEQFF
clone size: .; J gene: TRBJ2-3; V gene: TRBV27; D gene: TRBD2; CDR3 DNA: TGTGCCAGCAGTTTAACAGCGGGGGCAGATACGCAGTATTTT; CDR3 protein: CASSLTAGADTQYF
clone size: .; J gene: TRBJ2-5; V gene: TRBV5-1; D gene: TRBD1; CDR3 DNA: TGCGCCAGCAGCTATGGACAGGGTTCGGAGACCCAGTACTTC; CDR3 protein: CASSYGQGSETQYF
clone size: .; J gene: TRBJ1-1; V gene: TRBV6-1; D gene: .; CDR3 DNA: TGTGCCAGCAGTTCCACACTGAACACTGAAGCTTTCTTT; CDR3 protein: CASSSTLNTEAFF
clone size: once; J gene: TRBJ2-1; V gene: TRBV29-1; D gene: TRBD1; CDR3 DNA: TGCAGCGTTGACGGGACAGGGGGATATGAGCAGTTCTTC; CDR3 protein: CSVDGTGGYEQFF
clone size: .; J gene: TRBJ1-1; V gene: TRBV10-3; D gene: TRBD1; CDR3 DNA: TGTGCCGTCAGGGGGACGGGCACTGAAGCTTTCTTT; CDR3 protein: CAVRGTGTEAFF
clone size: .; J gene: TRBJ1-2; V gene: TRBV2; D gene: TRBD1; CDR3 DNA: TGTGCCAGCAGTGAAGTACAGGGGGCCTATGGCTACACCTTC; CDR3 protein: CASSEVQGAYGYTF
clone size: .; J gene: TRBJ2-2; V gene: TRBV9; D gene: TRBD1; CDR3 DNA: TGTGCCAGCAGCGCGGACAGGGCACCACGATTTGAGCTGTTTTTT; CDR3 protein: CASSADRAPRFELFF
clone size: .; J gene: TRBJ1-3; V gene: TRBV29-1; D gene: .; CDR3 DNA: TGCAGCGTTGTCGACGGGGTGTCTGGAAACACCATATATTTT; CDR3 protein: CSVVDGVSGNTIYF
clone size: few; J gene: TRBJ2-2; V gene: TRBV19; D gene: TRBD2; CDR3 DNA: TGTGCCAGTAGTATAGTCCCTAGCGGGCCTGCCGGGGAGCTGTTTTTT; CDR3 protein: CASSIVPSGPAGELFF
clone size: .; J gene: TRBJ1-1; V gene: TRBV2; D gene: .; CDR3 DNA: TGTGCCAGCAGACGGGGGTCTCAAGCTTTCTTT; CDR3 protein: CASRRGSQAFF
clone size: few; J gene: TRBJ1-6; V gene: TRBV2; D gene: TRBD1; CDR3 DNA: TGTGCCAGCAGCCCCCGCCGAGGGACAGCATATAATTCACCCCTCCACTTT; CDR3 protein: CASSPRRGTAYNSPLHF
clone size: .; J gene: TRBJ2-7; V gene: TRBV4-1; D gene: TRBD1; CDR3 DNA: TGCGCCAGCAGCCAGCACGTATGGGACAGAAAAACCTACGAGCAGTACTTC; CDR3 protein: CASSQHVWDRKTYEQYF
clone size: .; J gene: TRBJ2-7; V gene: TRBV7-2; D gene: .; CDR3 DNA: TGTGCCAGCAGTCACGCCGAGGGCGAGCAGTACTTC; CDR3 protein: CASSHAEGEQYF
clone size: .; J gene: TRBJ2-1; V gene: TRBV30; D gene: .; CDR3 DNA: TGTGCCTGGAGTCGCTCCACCCTGGGGGGGGCAGGGGTCAATGAGCAGTTCTTC; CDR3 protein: CAWSRSTLGGAGVNEQFF
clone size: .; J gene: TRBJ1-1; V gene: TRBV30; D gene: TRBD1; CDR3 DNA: TGTGCCTGGAGTGGCCCGGGGACAGGGAACACTGAAGCTTTCTTT; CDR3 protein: CAWSGPGTGNTEAFF